These T cell receptor beta chains were read from a single sample in a study of shared clonotypes between healthy human individuals. Repertoires were generated with immunoSEQ multiplex PCR, while TCRdb's copy carries only in-frame clones and drops some. The data contain about a million clones, under 80% of them seen just once; the ten biggest clones take up about 1.4%. Specimen: memory CD4+ T cells sorted from blood. The receptors shown here come from a man aged 18 to 35 in good health. Each CDR3 is given with its conserved first and last residue. D genes are given only for firm matches. Clone size is not always given. Where it is, it says once, few, many or a class for expanded clones.

CDR3 DNA: TGTGCCAGCAGTTTATCAGGAGATACGCGGTATTTT; CDR3 protein: CASSLSGDTRYF; D gene: NA; V gene: TRBV28; J gene: TRBJ2-3; CDR3 length: 12; clone size: NA
CDR3 DNA: TGTGCCAGCAGCGTAATACAGGGGGGCGATGAGCAGTTCTTC; CDR3 protein: CASSVIQGGDEQFF; D gene: TRBD1; V gene: TRBV9; J gene: TRBJ2-1; CDR3 length: 14; clone size: NA
CDR3 DNA: TGTGCCAGCAGCCAAGTTGGGACGACGGGAAACACCATATATTTT; CDR3 protein: CASSQVGTTGNTIYF; D gene: NA; V gene: TRBV14; J gene: TRBJ1-3; CDR3 length: 15; clone size: NA
CDR3 DNA: TGTGCCAGCAGTCCGGGACAGAGAACCTACGAGCAGTACTTC; CDR3 protein: CASSPGQRTYEQYF; D gene: TRBD1; V gene: TRBV6-1; J gene: TRBJ2-7; CDR3 length: 14; clone size: NA
CDR3 DNA: TGTGCCAGCAGCCCCGGTAATGAAAAACTGTTTTTT; CDR3 protein: CASSPGNEKLFF; D gene: NA; V gene: TRBV11-2; J gene: TRBJ1-4; CDR3 length: 12; clone size: NA
CDR3 DNA: TGCGCCAGCAGCCAAGGTCGACTCAAGACTAGCGGGAGGGCCACCACCGGGGAGCTGTTTTTT; CDR3 protein: CASSQGRLKTSGRATTGELFF; D gene: TRBD2; V gene: TRBV4-1; J gene: TRBJ2-2; CDR3 length: 21; clone size: once
CDR3 DNA: TGTGCCACCAGCAGAGCCACGAGGGGGTCGTATAGCAATCAGCCCCAGCATTTT; CDR3 protein: CATSRATRGSYSNQPQHF; D gene: NA; V gene: TRBV15; J gene: TRBJ1-5; CDR3 length: 18; clone size: NA
CDR3 DNA: TGTGCCATCAGTATCGCAGGGTCAGATTCACCCCTCCACTTT; CDR3 protein: CAISIAGSDSPLHF; D gene: NA; V gene: TRBV10-3; J gene: TRBJ1-6; CDR3 length: 14; clone size: NA
CDR3 DNA: TGTGCCAGCAGCCTTAGCTTAGCTAGCACAGATACGCAGTATTTT; CDR3 protein: CASSLSLASTDTQYF; D gene: NA; V gene: TRBV5-5; J gene: TRBJ2-3; CDR3 length: 15; clone size: NA
CDR3 DNA: TGTGCCATCAGTGAGTCGGCACTAGTAGAGACCCAGTACTTC; CDR3 protein: CAISESALVETQYF; D gene: NA; V gene: TRBV10-3; J gene: TRBJ2-5; CDR3 length: 14; clone size: NA
CDR3 DNA: TGTGCCAGCAGCTTAGGGTGGACTAGCGGGACCAAAGAGACCCAGTACTTC; CDR3 protein: CASSLGWTSGTKETQYF; D gene: TRBD2; V gene: TRBV11-2; J gene: TRBJ2-5; CDR3 length: 17; clone size: NA
CDR3 DNA: TGTGCTAGCAGCCCGTTGGGCAGGGGCGCAGATACGCAGTATTTT; CDR3 protein: CASSPLGRGADTQYF; D gene: NA; V gene: TRBV7-7; J gene: TRBJ2-3; CDR3 length: 15; clone size: few
CDR3 DNA: TGTGCCAGCAGGATCCGGGGCCTGAACACTGAAGCTTTCTTT; CDR3 protein: CASRIRGLNTEAFF; D gene: NA; V gene: TRBV7-2; J gene: TRBJ1-1; CDR3 length: 14; clone size: NA
CDR3 DNA: TGTGCCATCCGACGCGAGGCCTATAGCAATCAGCCCCAGCATTTT; CDR3 protein: CAIRREAYSNQPQHF; D gene: NA; V gene: TRBV28; J gene: TRBJ1-5; CDR3 length: 15; clone size: NA
CDR3 DNA: TGTGCCTGGAGTAAACGGACTCCGCAAGGCCACAATGAGCAGTTCTTC; CDR3 protein: CAWSKRTPQGHNEQFF; D gene: NA; V gene: TRBV30; J gene: TRBJ2-1; CDR3 length: 16; clone size: NA
CDR3 DNA: TGTGCCATCAGTGTGGGGGACTACCTCTACAATGAGCAGTTCTTC; CDR3 protein: CAISVGDYLYNEQFF; D gene: TRBD2; V gene: TRBV10-3; J gene: TRBJ2-1; CDR3 length: 15; clone size: NA
CDR3 DNA: TGCGCCAGCAGCCAGGCCTTCCTAGTGGGATACGAGCAGTACTTC; CDR3 protein: CASSQAFLVGYEQYF; D gene: NA; V gene: TRBV4-3; J gene: TRBJ2-7; CDR3 length: 15; clone size: NA
CDR3 DNA: TGCGCCAGCAGTGAGTCGGCTGGGGCGGGAGCGATAGATACGCAGTATTTT; CDR3 protein: CASSESAGAGAIDTQYF; D gene: TRBD2; V gene: TRBV10-1; J gene: TRBJ2-3; CDR3 length: 17; clone size: NA
CDR3 DNA: TGTGCCAGCAGTCCACTAGCGGGGGCCAAGAATGAGCAGTTCTTC; CDR3 protein: CASSPLAGAKNEQFF; D gene: TRBD2; V gene: TRBV2; J gene: TRBJ2-1; CDR3 length: 15; clone size: NA
CDR3 DNA: TGCGCCAGCAGCTTGGGGGGGCGGTACAATGAGCAGTTCTTC; CDR3 protein: CASSLGGRYNEQFF; D gene: NA; V gene: TRBV5-1; J gene: TRBJ2-1; CDR3 length: 14; clone size: NA
CDR3 DNA: TGTGCCTGGAGTGAGGGACCGCACTACGAGCAGTACTTC; CDR3 protein: CAWSEGPHYEQYF; D gene: NA; V gene: TRBV30; J gene: TRBJ2-7; CDR3 length: 13; clone size: NA
CDR3 DNA: TGTGCCATCGGGGCAGGGAACACTGAAGCTTTCTTT; CDR3 protein: CAIGAGNTEAFF; D gene: NA; V gene: TRBV10-3; J gene: TRBJ1-1; CDR3 length: 12; clone size: NA
CDR3 DNA: TGTGCCAGCAGCCAAGAAACTGCTTCCTACGAGCAGTACTTC; CDR3 protein: CASSQETASYEQYF; D gene: NA; V gene: TRBV14; J gene: TRBJ2-7; CDR3 length: 14; clone size: many
CDR3 DNA: TGTGCCACCTCTGAAGCTTTCTTT; CDR3 protein: CATSEAFF; D gene: NA; V gene: TRBV5-3; J gene: TRBJ1-1; CDR3 length: 8; clone size: once
CDR3 DNA: TGCGCCAGCAGCTACTCAGGGTCGTACACTGAAGCTTTCTTT; CDR3 protein: CASSYSGSYTEAFF; D gene: NA; V gene: TRBV5-1; J gene: TRBJ1-1; CDR3 length: 14; clone size: NA
CDR3 DNA: TGTGCCAGTAGCAGACAGGGGTTGAACACTGAAGCTTTCTTT; CDR3 protein: CASSRQGLNTEAFF; D gene: TRBD1; V gene: TRBV19; J gene: TRBJ1-1; CDR3 length: 14; clone size: NA